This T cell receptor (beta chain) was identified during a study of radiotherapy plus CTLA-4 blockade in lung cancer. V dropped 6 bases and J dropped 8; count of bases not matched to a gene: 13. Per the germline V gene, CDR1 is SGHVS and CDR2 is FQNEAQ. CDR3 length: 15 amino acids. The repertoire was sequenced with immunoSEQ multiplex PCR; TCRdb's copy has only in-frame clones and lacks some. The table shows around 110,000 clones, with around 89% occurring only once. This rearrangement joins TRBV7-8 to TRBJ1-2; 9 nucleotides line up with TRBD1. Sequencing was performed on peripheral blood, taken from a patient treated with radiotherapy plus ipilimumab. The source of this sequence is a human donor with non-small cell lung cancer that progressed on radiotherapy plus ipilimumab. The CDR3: CASRPPLGQGNGYTF. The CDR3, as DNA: TGTGCCAGCAGACCCCCGTTGGGACAGGGAAACGGCTACACCTTC.